The 13 T cell receptor beta chains given below trace back to one sample, sequenced in a study of blood T cells in healthy people across ages. The second PCR ran about 6 to 12 cycles with a sample-barcoded 5' primer and J-beta primers. TCRdb reanalysed the 5' RACE reads using MiXCR and keeps one entry per CDR3 protein. The data contain hundreds of thousands of distinct CDR3 sequences, around half of them singletons. What was sequenced was blood. Source of these receptors: an elderly man in good health.

This chain joins TRBV25-1 and TRBJ1-6; D unclear. Germline values: CDR1 MGHDK, CDR2 SYGVNS. Trimming shortened V by 4 bases and J by 10 bases, and 11 bases separated the two germline ends. This CDR3 is 13 amino acids long. The CDR3 is CASSGFPQSPLHF. CDR3 sequence (DNA): TGTGCCAGCAGTGGTTTCCCGCAGTCACCCCTCCACTTT.

This clonotype turned up a few times. This rearrangement joins TRBV12-3 or TRBV12-4 to TRBJ2-5; no clear D. TRBJ2-7 explains the end of the DNA better; the J call may be wrong. The CDR3 is 12 residues long. CDR3 sequence reads: CASSLNRGEQYF. The CDR3 DNA reads as TGTGCCAGCAGTCTCAATAGAGGCGAGCAGTACTTC.

This clonotype was counted between two and nine times. This chain links TRBV3-1 with TRBJ2-1; maybe TRBD2 (5 bases). Looked up from germline, CDR1 is LGHDT and CDR2 is YNNKEL (reference sequence). This CDR3 spans 13 amino acids. V lost 11 bases to trimming and J lost 7 bases, with 18 bases between them. CDR3 in amino acids: CASTRGPGNEQFF. The CDR3 DNA sequence: TGTGCCTCAACGAGAGGCCCGGGGAATGAGCAGTTCTTC.

This rearrangement joins TRBV14 to TRBJ2-3, with no clear D. Germline CDR1 SGHDN, CDR2 FVKESK. The CDR3 spans 14 residues. Trimming pared 1 base from V and 2 bases from J, leaving 7 bases between. CDR3 in DNA: TGTGCCAGCAGCCAAGGGCCCATCACAGATACGCAGTATTTT. Translated, it gives CASSQGPITDTQYF.

The chain combines TRBV5-1 with TRBJ2-5; D is ambiguous. The V end was cut by 3 bases, the J end by 5 bases, with 11 bases between. In germline, CDR1 is SGHRS, CDR2 YFSETQ. CDR3 size: 13 residues. The CDR3 nucleotides read TGCGCCAGCAGCTACGCCGGCCGGGAGACCCAGTACTTC. This sequence encodes CASSYAGRETQYF. Based on the CDR3 plus reference TRBV5-1 and TRBJ2-5, the full variable domain is KAGVTQTPRYLIKTRGQQVTLSCSPISGHRSVSWYQQTPGQGLQFLFEYFSETQRNKGNFPGRFSGRQFSNSRSEMNVSTLELGDSALYLCASSYAGRETQYFGPGTRLLVL.

This clonotype was recorded a few times. V and J are TRBV5-1 and TRBJ2-1, with unresolved D. Per the germline V gene, CDR1 is SGHRS and CDR2 is YFSETQ. This CDR3 spans 13 amino acids. The V gene lost 2 bases and the J gene lost 9 bases, with 12 bases spanning the gap. The CDR3 coding sequence is TGCGCCAGCAGCTTACAGCCCCAGGTTGAGCAGTTCTTC. This sequence encodes CASSLQPQVEQFF.

This clonotype has only a few counts. The chain combines TRBV15 with TRBJ2-7, with TRBD2 matching over 10 bases. Losses at the gene ends were 5 bases for V and 5 bases for J; bases not matched to a gene: 15. This CDR3 region has 17 residues. The germline gives CDR1 LNHNV, CDR2 YYDKDF (reference sequence). Here the CDR3 reads CATSLGRASGSSHEQYF. The CDR3 DNA follows: TGTGCCACCAGCCTGGGACGCGCTAGCGGGAGTAGCCACGAGCAGTACTTC. Based on the CDR3 plus reference TRBV15 and TRBJ2-7, the full variable domain is DAMVIQNPRYQVTQFGKPVTLSCSQTLNHNVMYWYQQKSSQAPKLLFHYYDKDFNNEADTPDNFQSRRPNTSFCFLDIRSPGLGDTAMYLCATSLGRASGSSHEQYFGPGTRLTVT.

CDR3 in DNA: TGCAGTGCTAGAGATCTTTGGACTAGCGGTGATCTTACTAGCACAGATACGCAGTATTTT. Amino acids: CSARDLWTSGDLTSTDTQYF. The chain combines TRBV20-1 with TRBJ2-3; 10 nucleotides agree with TRBD2. V gave up 0 bases and J gave up 0 bases; unmatched junction bases: 15. CDR3 length: 20 amino acids. Germline V CDR1 and CDR2: DFQATT, SNEGSKA (reference sequence).

This clonotype was detected only a few times. J is TRBJ2-5 and V is TRBV9; the match to TRBD2 covers 13 bases. CDR1 and CDR2 from the germline V gene are SGDLS and YYNGEE. Unmatched junction bases numbered 7, after V lost 1 base and J lost 1 base. This CDR3 comprises 18 residues. CDR3 sequence reads: CASSVNSGTSGIQETQYF. The DNA of the CDR3 is TGTGCCAGCAGCGTAAATTCCGGGACTAGCGGGATCCAAGAGACCCAGTACTTC.

This clonotype was detected only once. The chain carries TRBV6-1 and TRBJ2-5; 11 bases match TRBD1. The last part of the DNA fits TRBJ2-7 better; the J call may be wrong. From germline, CDR1 is MNHNS and CDR2 SASEGT. This CDR3 has 15 amino acids. CDR3 DNA: TGTGCCAGCAGTAGACCGGGACAGGGGGTTGGCGAGCAGTACTTC. This gives the protein CASSRPGQGVGEQYF.

The V and J genes are TRBV28 and TRBJ2-1; 7 bases fit TRBD2. V dropped 7 bases and J dropped 7; count of bases not matched to a gene: 16. This CDR3 has 16 amino acids. Germline V gene sequence: CDR1 MDHEN, CDR2 SYDVKM. CDR3 sequence (DNA): TGTGCCAGCAAGGGAGGGGAATCAAGCCGTCTGAATGAGCAGTTCTTC. It is translated as CASKGGESSRLNEQFF. Looking up the rest from reference TRBV28 and TRBJ2-1 gives the full variable domain: DVKVTQSSRYLVKRTGEKVFLECVQDMDHENMFWYRQDPGLGLRLIYFSYDVKMKEKGDIPEGYSVSREKKERFSLILESASTNQTSMYLCASKGGESSRLNEQFFGPGTRLTVL.

The V and J genes are TRBV20-1 and TRBJ2-1, with 7 nucleotides matching TRBD2. The ends lost 3 bases at V and 7 bases at J; junction bases unmatched: 9. CDR1 and CDR2 from the germline V gene are DFQATT and SNEGSKA (reference sequence). The CDR3 is 14 amino acids. The CDR3 loop reads CSAREGGRGNEQFF. The CDR3 bases are TGCAGTGCTAGGGAGGGCGGGAGAGGGAATGAGCAGTTCTTC.

CDR3 amino acids: CASSQVLAGGSDLYF. The CDR3 DNA sequence: TGTGCCAGCAGCCAAGTCCTAGCGGGAGGGTCGGATCTGTACTTC. The rearrangement links TRBV3-1 to TRBJ2-5; TRBD2 matches at 12 bases. CDR1 is LGHDT, CDR2 YNNKEL, per germline (reference sequence). The V gene end was trimmed by 1 base and the J gene end by 13 bases; junction bases not matched to a gene: 10. This CDR3 is 15 amino acids long.